A selection of T cell receptor beta chains follows, all from one sample in a study of blood T cell repertoires in COVID-19. Sequencing was performed with immunoSEQ multiplex PCR; in TCRdb, only in-frame clones are kept and a portion is missing. The profile covers around 250,000 clones, with around 84% appearing a single time and roughly 1.6% taken by the ten largest. Sample: PBMCs or T cells enriched from blood (not recorded which). The source is a woman aged 45-65 years who had recovered from COVID-19. Both conserved end residues are part of each CDR3. A D gene is named only where the DNA matches it firmly. Size is stated for part of the rows, as once, few or many counts, or as a class when the clone is expanded.

v_call	j_call	d_call	clone_size	cdr3_aa	cdr3_nt
TRBV5-6	TRBJ1-2	-	-	CASSSQSLYGYTF	TGTGCCAGCAGTTCCCAGTCTCTCTATGGCTACACCTTC
TRBV30	TRBJ2-2	TRBD1	-	CASKGTGGSSNTGELFF	TGTGCCTCGAAGGGGACAGGGGGTTCTTCGAACACCGGGGAGCTGTTTTTT
TRBV15	TRBJ2-7	-	-	CATSREGPSSEQYF	TGTGCCACCAGCAGAGAAGGTCCTAGCAGCGAGCAGTACTTC
TRBV3-1/TRBV3-2	TRBJ2-3	-	-	CASSQDPSTDTQYF	TGTGCCAGCAGCCAAGATCCCTCTACAGATACGCAGTATTTT
TRBV4-1	TRBJ1-2	-	-	CASSQAQTPSNYGYTF	TGCGCCAGCAGCCAAGCGCAGACACCATCTAACTATGGCTACACCTTC
TRBV2	TRBJ1-2	TRBD1	-	CASSGRDRGRVSYGYTF	TGTGCCAGCAGTGGCAGGGACAGGGGGCGCGTGAGCTATGGCTACACCTTC
TRBV29-1	TRBJ2-3	TRBD2	-	CSGGTSGSSTDTQYF	TGCAGCGGGGGGACTAGCGGGAGCAGTACAGATACGCAGTATTTT
TRBV7-2	TRBJ2-3	-	-	CASSFRGADTQYF	TGTGCCAGCAGCTTTAGGGGCGCAGATACGCAGTATTTT
TRBV18	TRBJ2-1	TRBD2	-	CASSPRGGNNEQFF	TGTGCCAGCTCACCACGGGGGGGTAACAATGAGCAGTTCTTC
TRBV27	TRBJ1-6	-	-	CASSSGFNSPLHF	TGTGCCAGCAGTTCGGGTTTTAATTCACCCCTCCACTTT
TRBV18	TRBJ2-7	-	-	CASSPTPRVGVREQYF	TGTGCCAGCTCACCAACACCAAGGGTGGGAGTGAGGGAGCAGTACTTC
TRBV7-9	TRBJ2-2	-	-	CASSLDRRANTGELFF	TGTGCCAGCAGCTTAGATAGGAGGGCGAACACCGGGGAGCTGTTTTTT
TRBV4-1	TRBJ2-7	TRBD1	-	CASSQEVTGDHEQYF	TGCGCCAGCAGCCAAGAGGTCACAGGGGACCACGAGCAGTACTTC
TRBV28	TRBJ2-4	TRBD1	-	CASSSGGRDIQYF	TGTGCCAGCAGTTCAGGGGGTAGGGACATTCAGTACTTC
TRBV18	TRBJ2-7	TRBD2	-	CASSPISGSLGEQYF	TGTGCCAGCTCCCCAATTAGCGGGAGCTTGGGCGAGCAGTACTTC
TRBV10-3	TRBJ2-2	TRBD1	-	CAISLAGGPGELFF	TGTGCCATCAGTCTTGCAGGGGGTCCCGGGGAGCTGTTTTTT
TRBV29-1	TRBJ2-1	TRBD2	once	CSVGGRAVREQFF	TGCAGCGTTGGCGGGAGGGCCGTCCGTGAGCAGTTCTTC
TRBV7-8	TRBJ2-7	-	-	CASSLAGPPQDEQYF	TGTGCCAGCAGCTTAGCCGGTCCACCCCAGGACGAGCAGTACTTC
TRBV27	TRBJ1-2	-	-	CASSRNQGLYGYTF	TGTGCCAGCAGTAGGAATCAGGGGCTGTATGGCTACACCTTC
TRBV7-7	TRBJ2-5	-	-	CASSLDASVQETQYF	TGTGCTAGCAGCTTAGACGCTAGCGTCCAAGAGACCCAGTACTTC
TRBV3-1/TRBV3-2	TRBJ1-5	TRBD1	-	CASSHSRGRDQPQHF	TGTGCCAGCAGCCACTCCAGGGGGCGCGATCAGCCCCAGCATTTT
TRBV6-5	TRBJ1-1	TRBD1	-	CAVTGGMNTEAFF	TGTGCCGTGACAGGGGGCATGAACACTGAAGCTTTCTTT
TRBV2	TRBJ2-2	TRBD1	-	CASGTQGRNTGELFF	TGTGCCAGCGGAACACAGGGGAGGAACACCGGGGAGCTGTTTTTT
TRBV9	TRBJ1-1	TRBD1	-	CASSPLQGVSEAFF	TGTGCCAGCAGCCCTCTACAGGGGGTGAGTGAAGCTTTCTTT
TRBV10-3	TRBJ2-1	TRBD2	-	CAISGSGRRNNEQFF	TGTGCCATCAGTGGCAGCGGGAGGCGGAACAATGAGCAGTTCTTC
TRBV4-3	TRBJ2-3	-	-	CASSFGSSTDTQYF	TGCGCCAGCAGCTTCGGTTCTAGCACAGATACGCAGTATTTT
TRBV2	TRBJ2-7	-	-	CANSGGVNEQYF	TGTGCCAACTCGGGCGGGGTTAACGAGCAGTACTTC
TRBV11-3	TRBJ2-5	TRBD1	once	CASSLGGTGGASETQYF	TGTGCCAGCAGCTTAGGCGGGACAGGGGGCGCATCTGAGACCCAGTACTTC
TRBV21-1	TRBJ2-7	-	-	CASSKGGQSYEQYF	TGTGCCAGCAGCAAGGGGGGACAGTCCTACGAGCAGTACTTC
TRBV19	TRBJ1-4	TRBD1	-	CASSVQGARVEKLFF	TGTGCCAGTAGTGTACAGGGGGCGCGGGTTGAAAAACTGTTTTTT
TRBV19	TRBJ2-1	-	-	CASSHGGEQFF	TGTGCCAGTTCCCACGGGGGTGAGCAGTTCTTC
TRBV5-1	TRBJ2-1	TRBD2	-	CASSLTSGRRNEQFF	TGCGCCAGCAGCTTGACTAGCGGGAGACGCAATGAGCAGTTCTTC